This TCR beta chain was sequenced during a study of blood T cell repertoires in COVID-19. Looking at the study overall: T cells, B-cell-depleted T cells, or PBMCs provided the cDNA or gDNA that served as material.

Study members were between 18 and 89 years old and lived in 24 US regions. Cohort allocation depended upon clinical history that participants reported. Sequenced by immunoSEQ multiplex PCR; TCRdb stores in-frame clones only, minus some. Of about 330,000 clones listed, about 90% are singletons. This CDR3 has 14 residues. V was pared by 2 bases and J by 3 bases, with 11 bases between. From germline, CDR1 is MNHEY and CDR2 SVGAGI. What was sequenced was PBMCs or T cells enriched from blood (not recorded which). This sequence was found in a woman under 40 who had recovered from COVID-19. The chain carries TRBV6-5 and TRBJ2-7; D is perhaps TRBD2 (7 bases). The CDR3 is CASSYKGGDYEQYF. The CDR3 bases are TGTGCCAGCAGTTACAAGGGGGGGGACTACGAGCAGTACTTC.